A selection of T cell receptor beta chains follows, all from one sample in a study of CXCR3-negative and CXCR3-positive naive CD8 T cells. TCRdb reprocessed the 5' RACE reads and reports one entry per CDR3 protein, with no DNA. Its table lists fewer than 90,000 distinct CDR3 sequences. Material for sequencing was naive CXCR3- CD8+ T cells from blood. These receptors were taken from a human donor in good health. Some clones in this sample may be carry-over from other donors' samples. The CDR3 runs from the conserved cysteine through the conserved F or W. Where a row states a size, it is once, few, many or the class of an expanded clone; other rows omit it.

clone size: NA
V gene: TRBV28
J gene: TRBJ2-7
CDR3 protein: CASSLMRVTSSYEQYF

clone size: NA
V gene: TRBV14
J gene: TRBJ2-1
CDR3 protein: CASSLDRLAGGRNEQFF

clone size: NA
V gene: TRBV12-3/TRBV12-4
J gene: TRBJ2-1
CDR3 protein: CASSLSLAGYNEQFF

clone size: NA
V gene: TRBV5-1
J gene: TRBJ2-2
CDR3 protein: CASSLVPGTENTGELFF

clone size: NA
V gene: TRBV29-1
J gene: TRBJ2-7
CDR3 protein: CSVEGQGYEQYF

clone size: NA
V gene: TRBV6-6
J gene: TRBJ1-1
CDR3 protein: CASSMGQNTEAFF

clone size: NA
V gene: TRBV6-2/TRBV6-3
J gene: TRBJ2-3
CDR3 protein: CASGPTDTDTQYF

clone size: NA
V gene: TRBV7-8
J gene: TRBJ2-4
CDR3 protein: CASSLGGIGTAKNIQYF

clone size: NA
V gene: TRBV24-1
J gene: TRBJ1-6
CDR3 protein: CATSDLTADNSPLHF

clone size: NA
V gene: TRBV7-9
J gene: TRBJ2-1
CDR3 protein: CASIGGAYNEQFF

clone size: medium-sized
V gene: TRBV7-9
J gene: TRBJ2-1
CDR3 protein: CASSSPDGNEQFF

clone size: NA
V gene: TRBV6-6
J gene: TRBJ2-2
CDR3 protein: CASSYPGGANTGELFF

clone size: NA
V gene: TRBV15
J gene: TRBJ2-1
CDR3 protein: CATSRERGGGDYNEQFF

clone size: NA
V gene: TRBV9
J gene: TRBJ2-1
CDR3 protein: CASSVRYEQFF